The 5 T cell receptor beta chains listed next were all sequenced from one sample in a study of T cells in women clearing cervical HPV infection. The table came from immunoSEQ multiplex PCR; TCRdb's copy has only in-frame clones and leaves some out. The repertoire table contains about 23,000 clones. The source material was blood buffy coat. The receptors were gathered from a woman between 18 and 70 years old with a cervical HPV16 infection that either progressed to CIN3+ or cleared (not recorded which).

Concerning this clone itself: The read ends 3 residues early relative to the CDR3; the germline J gene fills the gap. The chain recombines TRBV27 with TRBJ2-3, with D unclear. The CDR3 is made up of 13 amino acids. Per germline, CDR1 MNHEY and CDR2 SMNVEV (reference sequence). V lost 5 bases and J lost 6, with 12 bases in between. This CDR3 is CASSHEEGDTQYF. The CDR3 DNA, read in part, is TGTGCCAGCAGTCATGAAGAAGGGGATACG.

Remarks on this clone: Read sequence stops 3 residues before the CDR3 end, and the germline J gene provides the missing end. The rearrangement uses TRBV20-1 and TRBJ2-7; TRBD2 is a possible D gene (5 bases). V lost 0 bases and J lost 6, with 15 bases in between. This CDR3 spans 14 amino acids. Germline V gene data show CDR1 as DFQATT and CDR2 as SNEGSKA (reference sequence). CDR3 in amino acids: CSARDPRTHTEQYF. Partial CDR3 DNA: TGCAGTGCTAGAGATCCCCGGACTCATACCGAG.

The sequenced CDR3 bases are TGCGCCAGCAGCTGGACGGGACTGACAAATGAAAAA. Translated, it gives CASSWTGLTNEK. The whole CDR3 protein is CASSWTGLTNEKLFF. The chain links TRBV5-1 to TRBJ1-4; maybe TRBD1 (5 bases). The read ends 3 residues before the CDR3 terminus; that terminus is restored from the germline J gene. The germline gives CDR1 SGHRS, CDR2 YFSETQ. The CDR3 spans 15 residues. V was clipped by 3 bases and J by 5 bases, with 14 bases between them.

The sequenced part of the CDR3 DNA is TGTGCCAGCAGCCCAGTCAAGGGTTCACCC. Translated: CASSPVKGSP. The complete CDR3 protein is CASSPVKGSPLHF. The chain uses TRBV5-4 and TRBJ1-6, with D unresolved. With the read ending 3 residues before the CDR3 end, the germline J gene is used to fill in that end. The germline V and J ends were trimmed by 4 bases and 9 bases, with 11 bases remaining between them. Germline CDR1 is SGHNT and CDR2 is YYREEE (reference sequence). This CDR3 spans 13 amino acids.

On this clone: The read gets to within 3 residues of the CDR3 end, and the germline J gene fills in the rest. The rearrangement joins TRBV7-7 to TRBJ1-4; 7 nucleotides align to TRBD1. The CDR3 totals 15 residues. Germline-derived CDR1 and CDR2 are SSHAT and FNYEAQ (reference sequence). The ends lost 3 bases at V and 7 bases at J; junction bases unmatched: 8. CDR3 in amino acids: CASSLGQGVGEKLFF. The part of the CDR3 DNA that was read is TGTGCCAGCAGCTTGGGCCAGGGGGTGGGTGAAAAA.